A selection of T cell receptor beta chains follows, all from one sample in a study of blood T cells in healthy people across ages. TCRdb re-called the 5' RACE reads through MiXCR, storing one row per CDR3 protein. The table lists 540,000 or so distinct CDR3 sequences, nearly 25% of them singletons. The same sample was also used in a study of T cells of mothers and their children.

Material: blood. The receptors originated from a boy aged 10-17 years in good health. Each CDR3 is given with its conserved first and last residue. D genes are given only for firm matches. Clone size is shown for a subset of rows, as once, few, many or a class of expanded clone.

size: -
length: 15
D: TRBD1
J: TRBJ2-5
V: TRBV28
DNA: TGTGCCAGCAGTCCCAGGGGGACAGCCCGAGAGACCCAGTACTTC
CDR3: CASSPRGTARETQYF

size: -
length: 15
D: TRBD2
J: TRBJ2-1
V: TRBV7-2
DNA: TGTGCCAGCAGCTCTAGCGGGGGGAACTACAATGAGCAGTTCTTC
CDR3: CASSSSGGNYNEQFF

size: few
length: 13
D: TRBD1
J: TRBJ2-7
V: TRBV29-1
DNA: TGCAGCGGCGCGACAGGGGAAGCCTACGAGCAGTACTTC
CDR3: CSGATGEAYEQYF

size: -
length: 16
D: -
J: TRBJ2-3
V: TRBV6-6
DNA: TGTGCCAGCAGTTACGGGGGCGGGGCCACAGGGGATACGCAGTATTTT
CDR3: CASSYGGGATGDTQYF

size: few
length: 13
D: -
J: TRBJ2-1
V: TRBV12-3/TRBV12-4
DNA: TGTGCCAGCCAAGACTACTCGTACAATGAGCAGTTCTTC
CDR3: CASQDYSYNEQFF

size: few
length: 16
D: TRBD2
J: TRBJ2-3
V: TRBV9
DNA: TGTGCCAGCAGCGCCTTAGCGGGGCGGGGCACAGATACGCAGTATTTT
CDR3: CASSALAGRGTDTQYF

size: few
length: 15
D: -
J: TRBJ2-2
V: TRBV12-3/TRBV12-4
DNA: TGTGCCAGCAGTTTAGACGGGTCCCTCACCGGGGAGCTGTTTTTT
CDR3: CASSLDGSLTGELFF

size: -
length: 15
D: -
J: TRBJ1-4
V: TRBV11-2
DNA: TGTGCCAGCAGCTTAGTAGGGGGTTTTAATGAAAAACTGTTTTTT
CDR3: CASSLVGGFNEKLFF

size: -
length: 16
D: -
J: TRBJ2-3
V: TRBV20-1
DNA: TGCAGTGCTAGGGCCCGGTTGTCTAGCGCTTCAGATACGCAGTATTTT
CDR3: CSARARLSSASDTQYF

size: few
length: 16
D: TRBD1
J: TRBJ2-7
V: TRBV11-2
DNA: TGTGCCAGCAGCACGGGAACCGGGACAGGGACCTACGAGCAGTACTTC
CDR3: CASSTGTGTGTYEQYF

size: -
length: 16
D: -
J: TRBJ2-7
V: TRBV7-3
DNA: TGTGCCAGCAGCTTAACTCCAGCCGCCCTTATCTTCGAGCAGTACTTC
CDR3: CASSLTPAALIFEQYF

size: -
length: 15
D: TRBD2
J: TRBJ2-3
V: TRBV27
DNA: TGTGCCAGCAGGCCTAGCGGGAGCCTCACAGATACGCAGTATTTT
CDR3: CASRPSGSLTDTQYF

size: few
length: 15
D: -
J: TRBJ2-1
V: TRBV4-3
DNA: TGCGCCAGCAGCCACTCTCCTAGGGGGGGGGATGAGCAGTTCTTC
CDR3: CASSHSPRGGDEQFF

size: -
length: 17
D: TRBD2
J: TRBJ2-4
V: TRBV7-2
DNA: TGTGCCAGCAGCCCCTATCCGGGGGGGGCCGCCAAAAACATTCAGTACTTC
CDR3: CASSPYPGGAAKNIQYF

size: many
length: 17
D: -
J: TRBJ2-6
V: TRBV4-3
DNA: TGCGCCAGCAGCCAAGATCCCAGGGGTGCTGGGGCCAACGTCCTGACTTTC
CDR3: CASSQDPRGAGANVLTF

size: few
length: 14
D: TRBD1
J: TRBJ2-1
V: TRBV5-1
DNA: TGCGCCAGCAGCAAGCGGACAGGCTACAATGAGCAGTTCTTC
CDR3: CASSKRTGYNEQFF

size: -
length: 15
D: -
J: TRBJ2-5
V: TRBV5-1
DNA: TGCGCCAGCAGCTTGGAGGTAGGGGCGCGGAAGACCCAGTACTTC
CDR3: CASSLEVGARKTQYF

size: few
length: 17
D: -
J: TRBJ1-1
V: TRBV15
DNA: TGTGCCACCAGCAGAGATGGGGGTTGGCCTCCGAACACTGAAGCTTTCTTT
CDR3: CATSRDGGWPPNTEAFF

size: -
length: 15
D: TRBD1
J: TRBJ2-7
V: TRBV6-5
DNA: TGTGCCAGCAGTTATCCCGGACAGGGGTCGGCCGAGCAGTACTTC
CDR3: CASSYPGQGSAEQYF

size: -
length: 15
D: -
J: TRBJ2-6
V: TRBV28
DNA: TGTGCCAGCAGTACCCTTGCCTCTGGGGCCAACGTCCTGACTTTC
CDR3: CASSTLASGANVLTF

size: -
length: 17
D: TRBD1
J: TRBJ1-4
V: TRBV11-2
DNA: TGTGCCAGCAGCCCGAGGCCCATGGGACAGGGGAACGAAAAACTGTTTTTT
CDR3: CASSPRPMGQGNEKLFF

size: -
length: 17
D: TRBD1
J: TRBJ2-5
V: TRBV15
DNA: TGTGCCACCAGCAGAGATTCAGGGACAGGGATTGAGGAGACCCAGTACTTC
CDR3: CATSRDSGTGIEETQYF

size: once
length: 18
D: TRBD2
J: TRBJ2-1
V: TRBV20-1
DNA: TGCAGTGCTAGGACGGGGACTAGGGGGAGGGCCCTAAGAAATGAGCAGTTCTTC
CDR3: CSARTGTRGRALRNEQFF

size: -
length: 18
D: TRBD2
J: TRBJ2-3
V: TRBV5-1
DNA: TGCGCCAGCAGCTTGTTTCCCACTAGCGGAACTAGCACAGATACGCAGTATTTT
CDR3: CASSLFPTSGTSTDTQYF

size: -
length: 16
D: TRBD1
J: TRBJ2-2
V: TRBV7-8
DNA: TGTGCCAGCAGCAGACAGGGGGGGGTTAGCACCGGGGGGCTGTTTTTT
CDR3: CASSRQGGVSTGGLFF

size: -
length: 13
D: -
J: TRBJ1-2
V: TRBV6-4
DNA: TGTGCCAGCAGTGAGGGACTGGGATATGGCTACACCTTC
CDR3: CASSEGLGYGYTF

size: few
length: 17
D: -
J: TRBJ1-1
V: TRBV18
DNA: TGTGCCAGCTCACCGAGGAAGGGGGGGGTTATGAACACTGAAGCTTTCTTT
CDR3: CASSPRKGGVMNTEAFF

size: -
length: 13
D: TRBD1
J: TRBJ1-2
V: TRBV7-3
DNA: TGTGCCAGCAGCTTACCAGGGGGCAATGGCTACACCTTC
CDR3: CASSLPGGNGYTF

size: few
length: 15
D: TRBD2
J: TRBJ2-5
V: TRBV7-3
DNA: TGTGCCAGCAGTGCTCGCGGGGGGGCCGCTGAGACCCAGTACTTC
CDR3: CASSARGGAAETQYF

size: -
length: 16
D: TRBD2
J: TRBJ2-7
V: TRBV27
DNA: TGTGCCAGCAGGGTTTGGCGGGGGGTCCTCTCCTACGAGCAGTACTTC
CDR3: CASRVWRGVLSYEQYF

size: -
length: 15
D: -
J: TRBJ2-5
V: TRBV20-1
DNA: TGCAGTGCTCAGCCTGGCGGGTCAGGGCAAGAGACCCAGTACTTC
CDR3: CSAQPGGSGQETQYF

size: -
length: 12
D: -
J: TRBJ2-7
V: TRBV28
DNA: TGTGCCAGCAGTTTTCGGGACCACGAGCAGTACTTC
CDR3: CASSFRDHEQYF

size: few
length: 12
D: -
J: TRBJ1-1
V: TRBV7-2
DNA: TGTGCCAGCAGCTTAAGTATGATTGAAGCTTTCTTT
CDR3: CASSLSMIEAFF

size: few
length: 17
D: TRBD2
J: TRBJ2-7
V: TRBV20-1
DNA: TGCAGTGCGGACCCCGGGACTACCGTAAAGAGCTCCTACGAGCAGTACTTC
CDR3: CSADPGTTVKSSYEQYF

size: -
length: 15
D: TRBD1
J: TRBJ1-4
V: TRBV5-1
DNA: TGCGCCAGCAGCTTGGAAGGGACAGTGGGAGAAAAACTGTTTTTT
CDR3: CASSLEGTVGEKLFF